The entry below describes one T cell receptor beta chain. The sample belongs to a study of cytomegalovirus exposure and HLA in healthy donors. This CDR3 has 13 residues. Deletions cut 8 bases from V and 6 bases from J, with 14 bases between. Germline V lookup: CDR1 SEHNR, CDR2 FQNEAQ (reference sequence). The primer mix had 60 Vbeta and 13 Jbeta primers. Data came from immunoSEQ multiplex PCR; TCRdb stores just in-frame clones and leaves some out. The table lists about 180,000 clones, 79% of them singletons. This chain uses TRBV7-9 with TRBJ1-5; a possible D gene is TRBD1 (6 bases). The source is a woman in her thirties or forties in good health and CMV-seronegative. The sequenced sample was PBMCs. The CDR3 sequence: CASSRGYGQPQHF. The CDR3 DNA sequence: TGTGCCAGCTCTAGGGGGTATGGTCAGCCCCAGCATTTT.